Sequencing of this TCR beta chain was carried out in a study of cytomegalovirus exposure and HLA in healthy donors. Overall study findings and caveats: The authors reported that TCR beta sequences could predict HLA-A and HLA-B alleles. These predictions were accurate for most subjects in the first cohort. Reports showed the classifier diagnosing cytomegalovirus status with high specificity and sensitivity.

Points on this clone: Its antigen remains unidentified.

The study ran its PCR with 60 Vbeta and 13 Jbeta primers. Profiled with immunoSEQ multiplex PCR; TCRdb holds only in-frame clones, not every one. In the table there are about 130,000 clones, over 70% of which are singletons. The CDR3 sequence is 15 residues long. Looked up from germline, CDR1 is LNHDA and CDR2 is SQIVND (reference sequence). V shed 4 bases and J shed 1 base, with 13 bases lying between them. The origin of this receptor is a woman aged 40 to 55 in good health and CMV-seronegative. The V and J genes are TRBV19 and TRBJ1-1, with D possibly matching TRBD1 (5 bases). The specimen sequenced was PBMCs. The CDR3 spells CASSREDTPNTEAFF. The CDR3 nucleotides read TGTGCCAGTAGTAGGGAGGACACCCCGAACACTGAAGCTTTCTTT.